This TCR beta chain was profiled in a study of blood T cells in healthy people across ages. Background on the study: Template switching captured about one barcoded beta molecule per two T cells. Study-level results: Unsorted PBMCs ruled out conclusive naive versus antigen-experienced comparison. Diversity estimates from one million T cells were considered underestimates. Aged donors had fewer naive CD4+ cells and lower diversity than long-lived donors.

This CDR3 region has 16 residues. The V end was cut by 2 bases, the J end by 7 bases, with 21 bases between. Germline CDR1 and CDR2: MNHEY and SMNVEV (reference sequence). A sample-barcoded 5' primer and a J-beta primer mix were used in a second PCR of roughly 7 to 11 cycles. A single record per CDR3 protein comes from TCRdb applying MiXCR to the 5' RACE reads. Altogether 700,000 or so distinct CDR3 sequences are present, 40% to 50% being singletons, with the ten largest covering 25% to 35%. As for this clonotype: The target antigen is unknown.

The sample taken for sequencing was blood. The V gene is TRBV27, the J gene TRBJ2-7; a weak D match, TRBD2 (6 bases). The receptor was derived from a man aged 80 or over in good health. In nucleotides, the CDR3 is TGTGCCAGCAGTTTAGTCGGGACTGGCTCCTACAATGAGCAGTACTTC. Its protein is CASSLVGTGSYNEQYF.